The following is a TCR beta chain sequence with its context. This CDR3 has 15 amino acids. Germline CDR1 and CDR2: SNHLY and FYNNEI. V lost 5 bases and J 0 bases, leaving 11 bases between the germline ends. The data belong to a study of shared clonotypes between healthy human individuals. Assay used: immunoSEQ multiplex PCR; TCRdb lists only in-frame clones, some missing. The sample shows roughly 2.2 million clones, 93% of them seen only once. Caucasian adults residing in Nashville, Tennessee made up all the donors. This chain links TRBV2 with TRBJ1-5, with D perhaps matching TRBD1 (5 bases). This TCR derives from a man younger than 35 in good health. Some clones in this sample may be carry-over from other donors' samples. The sample was naive CD4+ T cells from PBMCs. Documented subset: CD45RA+ positively selected. CDR3 in amino acids: CASSRGGGSNQPQHF. The CDR3 DNA sequence: TGTGCCAGCAGTCGGGGGGGTGGTAGCAATCAGCCCCAGCATTTT.